This is a list of T cell receptor beta chains from one sample in a study of T cells in Graves' hyperthyroidism and ophthalmopathy. In TCRdb, the multiplex PCR reads were re-called with MiXCR into one record per CDR3 protein. This repertoire shows 350,000 to 450,000 distinct CDR3 sequences, approximately 13% found once; its top ten account for 11%. Material: blood. The receptors originated from a woman aged 60-75 years with Graves' hyperthyroidism. CDR3s include the opening cysteine and the closing phenylalanine or tryptophan. The D gene is left open where the match is weak. Clone size is given for some rows only: seen once, a few or many times, or a class if the clone is expanded.

CASSRTSASYEQYF TGCGCCAGCAGCCGGACTAGCGCATCCTACGAGCAGTACTTC TRBJ2-7 14 TRBD2 TRBV5-1 many
CASPPPSQEGTDTQYF TGTGCCAGCCCACCACCTAGTCAGGAGGGGACAGATACGCAGTATTTT TRBJ2-3 16 NA TRBV18 NA
CSMTSGRWGTDTQYF TGCAGTATGACTAGCGGGAGGTGGGGCACAGATACGCAGTATTTT TRBJ2-3 15 TRBD2 TRBV20-1 many
CASSWDILNYGYTF TGTGCCAGCAGCTGGGACATACTCAACTATGGCTACACCTTC TRBJ1-2 14 NA TRBV2 many
CASSYLDGSTYEQYF TGTGCCAGCAGTTACCTGGACGGATCAACCTACGAGCAGTACTTC TRBJ2-7 15 NA TRBV6-5 NA
CATSEYHNNEQFF TGTGCCACCAGTGAATACCACAACAATGAGCAGTTCTTC TRBJ2-1 13 NA TRBV24-1 many
CASRWTSAEQFF TGTGCCAGCAGGTGGACTAGCGCTGAGCAGTTCTTC TRBJ2-1 12 TRBD2 TRBV12-3/TRBV12-4 many
CASSLTGTNMNTEAFF TGCGCCAGCAGCCTTACCGGGACAAACATGAACACTGAAGCTTTCTTT TRBJ1-1 16 NA TRBV4-1 few
CASTTGLAGQYF TGTGCCAGCACCACGGGACTAGCGGGGCAGTACTTC TRBJ2-7 12 TRBD2 TRBV28 NA
CATSEGDRSKQYF TGTGCCACCAGTGAAGGGGACAGGAGTAAGCAGTACTTC TRBJ2-7 13 TRBD1 TRBV24-1 few
CASSIAGRETQYF TGTGCCAGCAGTATAGCGGGACGGGAGACCCAGTACTTC TRBJ2-5 13 TRBD2 TRBV27 many
CASHFDRVAEAFF TGTGCCAGCCACTTTGATCGCGTGGCTGAAGCTTTCTTT TRBJ1-1 13 NA TRBV7-9 many
CASIGDRHYEQYF TGTGCCAGCATAGGGGACAGACACTACGAGCAGTACTTC TRBJ2-7 13 TRBD1 TRBV28 many
CAISQEEGYTF TGTGCCATCAGCCAGGAGGAAGGCTACACCTTC TRBJ1-2 11 NA TRBV10-3 few
CASSLATLSALSTDTQYF TGCGCCAGCAGCTTGGCGACTCTCTCCGCCCTCAGCACAGATACGCAGTATTTT TRBJ2-3 18 NA TRBV5-1 many
CAISEGGLAGGPNTGELFF TGTGCCATCAGTGAAGGTGGGCTAGCGGGAGGGCCGAACACCGGGGAGCTGTTTTTT TRBJ2-2 19 TRBD2 TRBV10-3 few
CASSQVFGRANTGELFF TGTGCCAGCAGCCAAGTGTTCGGGAGGGCGAACACCGGGGAGCTGTTTTTT TRBJ2-2 17 TRBD2 TRBV7-2 NA
CASSMLQGAVEAFF TGTGCCAGCAGCATGCTACAGGGGGCGGTTGAAGCTTTCTTT TRBJ1-1 14 TRBD1 TRBV13 many
CASSSRGHSLWSTEAFF TGTGCCAGCAGCTCTAGGGGGCATTCACTCTGGTCCACTGAAGCTTTCTTT TRBJ1-1 17 TRBD1 TRBV11-2 many
CSASGWTATYEQYF TGCAGTGCTAGTGGATGGACAGCGACCTACGAGCAGTACTTC TRBJ2-7 14 NA TRBV20-1 many